Included here is one TCR beta chain sequence, with context. This clonotype appeared a few times. Its antigen specificity is not known. The input lacks base qualities; no much larger clone sits a single base away. This entry is derived from a study of T cell repertoires in cytomegalovirus infection (dated 2019 in TCRdb). For context, the study as a whole: Alongside well-studied HLA-B-restricted epitopes, the peptide stimulations were aimed at recently identified HLA-C-restricted CMV epitopes, whose presentation resists viral immunomodulation. Donor HLA type was relevant to the analysis, as public TCR beta signatures indicated carriage of CMV infection together with the matching HLA type.

Sequencing relied on an Illumina HiSeq 1500. Using fastp at Q25 and MiXCR, TCRdb reprocessed the public reads and kept productive beta chains. One record per CDR3 amino acid sequence lists the most common genes and DNA. This sample is represented by around 750,000 distinct CDR3 sequences; roughly 33% of them were singletons. Around an eighth of the sample is held by the ten biggest clonotypes. Here is what the overall study found, with its caveats: In both this cohort and an independent cohort of under 450 donors, the cumulative frequency of public TCR beta family members distinguished carriers of CMV infection plus the relevant HLA type. The ex vivo response was dominated by HLA-C-restricted CMV-specific TCR beta clonotypes, and the single most frequent clonotype in two of eight donors was supplied by these HLA-C-restricted clonotypes.

This sample's treatment or condition label indicates: in vitro stimulation with specific CMV peptide epitopes to enrich CMV-specific T cells. This sequence originates from a human donor in good health (CMV status not recorded). Some clones in this sample may be carry-over from other donors' samples. Sequencing was performed on cultured CD8+ T cells from PBMCs, taken from culture after CMV antigen stimulation.

The sequenced DNA: TGTGCCAGTAGACGGGACAGCTTGAACACTGAAGCTTTCTTT. It translates to CASRRDSLNTEAFF. The chain uses TRBV19 and TRBJ1-1, with 7 central nucleotides matching TRBD1. CDR1 LNHDA and CDR2 SQIVND were looked up in the germline V gene (reference sequence). For this chain, trimming is 6 bases at the V end and 0 bases at the J end, and the number of junction bases without a gene match is 4. The CDR3 holds 14 amino acids from the cysteine to the phenylalanine. Only the CDR3 portion is preserved as DNA: 42 bases, with reading frame beginning at the first base.